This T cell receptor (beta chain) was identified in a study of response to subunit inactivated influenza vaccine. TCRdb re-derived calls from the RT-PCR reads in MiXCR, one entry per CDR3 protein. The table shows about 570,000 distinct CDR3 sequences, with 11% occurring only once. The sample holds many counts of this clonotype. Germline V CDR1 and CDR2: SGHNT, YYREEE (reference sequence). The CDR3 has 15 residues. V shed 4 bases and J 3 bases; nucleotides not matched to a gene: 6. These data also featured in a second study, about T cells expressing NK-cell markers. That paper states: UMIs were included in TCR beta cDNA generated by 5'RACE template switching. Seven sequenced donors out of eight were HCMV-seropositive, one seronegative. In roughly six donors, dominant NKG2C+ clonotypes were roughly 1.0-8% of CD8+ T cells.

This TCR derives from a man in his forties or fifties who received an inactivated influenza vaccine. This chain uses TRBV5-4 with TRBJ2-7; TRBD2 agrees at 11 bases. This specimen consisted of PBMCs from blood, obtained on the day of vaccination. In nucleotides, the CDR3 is TGTGCCAGCAGCCCCCTAGCGGGAGGAGACTACGAGCAGTACTTC. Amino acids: CASSPLAGGDYEQYF.